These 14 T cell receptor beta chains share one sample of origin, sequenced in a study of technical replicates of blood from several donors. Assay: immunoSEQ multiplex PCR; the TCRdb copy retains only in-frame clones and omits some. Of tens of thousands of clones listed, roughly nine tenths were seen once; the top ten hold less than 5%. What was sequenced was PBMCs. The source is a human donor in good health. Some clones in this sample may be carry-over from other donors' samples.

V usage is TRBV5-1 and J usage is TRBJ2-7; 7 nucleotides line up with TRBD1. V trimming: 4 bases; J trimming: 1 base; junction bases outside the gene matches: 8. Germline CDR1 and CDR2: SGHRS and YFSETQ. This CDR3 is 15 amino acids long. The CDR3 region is CASSLSWDSSYEQYF. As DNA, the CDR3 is TGCGCCAGCAGCCTCAGCTGGGACAGTTCCTACGAGCAGTACTTC.

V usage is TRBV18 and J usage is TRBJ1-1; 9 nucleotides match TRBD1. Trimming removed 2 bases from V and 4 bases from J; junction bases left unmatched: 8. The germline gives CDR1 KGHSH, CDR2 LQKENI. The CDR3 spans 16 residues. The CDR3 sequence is CASSPGTGRMGTEAFF. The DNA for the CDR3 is TGTGCCAGCTCACCAGGGACAGGGCGTATGGGCACTGAAGCTTTCTTT.

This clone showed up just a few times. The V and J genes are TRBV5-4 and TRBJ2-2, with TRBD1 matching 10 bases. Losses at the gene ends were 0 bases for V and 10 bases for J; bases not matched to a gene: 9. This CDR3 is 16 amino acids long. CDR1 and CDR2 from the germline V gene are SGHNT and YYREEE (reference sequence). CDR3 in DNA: TGTGCCAGCAGCTTGGGAGACAGGGGGCGATCGAAGGAGCTGTTTTTT. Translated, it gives CASSLGDRGRSKELFF.

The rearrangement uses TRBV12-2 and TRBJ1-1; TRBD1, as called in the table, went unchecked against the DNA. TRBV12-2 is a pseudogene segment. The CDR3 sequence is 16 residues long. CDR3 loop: CASRLVPDSSRLEAFF. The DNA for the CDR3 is TGTGCAAGTCGCTTAGTTCCGGACAGCTCGCGACTTGAAGCTTTCTTT.

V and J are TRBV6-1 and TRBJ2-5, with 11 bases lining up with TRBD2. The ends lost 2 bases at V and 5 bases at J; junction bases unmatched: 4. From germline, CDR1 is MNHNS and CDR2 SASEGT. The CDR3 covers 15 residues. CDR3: CASSEMASGRETQYF. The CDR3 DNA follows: TGTGCCAGCAGTGAAATGGCTAGCGGGAGGGAGACCCAGTACTTC.

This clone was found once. Here the CDR3 DNA reads TGCGCCAGCAGCCAATCTATGGCTGGCGGGAGGGCCAGGGCCAAAAACATTCAGTACTTC. Its protein is CASSQSMAGGRARAKNIQYF. The V call is TRBV4-3, the J call TRBJ2-4, with 9 bases matching TRBD2. Germline V gene lookup returns CDR1 LGHNA and CDR2 YSLEER. This CDR3 contains 20 residues. Unmatched junction bases numbered 15, after V lost 2 bases and J lost 1 base.

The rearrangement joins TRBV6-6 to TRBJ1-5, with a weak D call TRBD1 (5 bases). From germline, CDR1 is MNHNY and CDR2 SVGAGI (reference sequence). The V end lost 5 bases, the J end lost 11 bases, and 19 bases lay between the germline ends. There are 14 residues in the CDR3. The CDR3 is CASSQQSTPQAQHF. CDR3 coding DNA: TGTGCCAGCAGTCAACAAAGTACACCACAGGCCCAGCATTTT.

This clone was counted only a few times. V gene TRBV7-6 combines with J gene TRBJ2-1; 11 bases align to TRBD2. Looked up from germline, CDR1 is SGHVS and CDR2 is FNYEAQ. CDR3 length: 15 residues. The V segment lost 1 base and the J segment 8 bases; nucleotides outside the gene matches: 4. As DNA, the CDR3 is TGTGCCAGCAGCTTAGTGTATAGCGGGAGGGATGAGCAGTTCTTC. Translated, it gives CASSLVYSGRDEQFF.

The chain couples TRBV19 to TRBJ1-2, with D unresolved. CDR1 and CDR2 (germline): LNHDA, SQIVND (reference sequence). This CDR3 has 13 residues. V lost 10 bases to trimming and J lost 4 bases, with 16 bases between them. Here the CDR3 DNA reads TGTGCCACCTCCGGGTCCAGATCCTATGGCTACACCTTC. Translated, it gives CATSGSRSYGYTF.

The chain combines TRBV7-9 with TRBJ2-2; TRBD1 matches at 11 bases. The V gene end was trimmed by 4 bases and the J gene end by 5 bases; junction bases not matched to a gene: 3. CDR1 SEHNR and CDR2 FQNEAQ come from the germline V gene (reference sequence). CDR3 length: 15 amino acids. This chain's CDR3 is CASSWGTGGTGELFF. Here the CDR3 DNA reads TGTGCCAGCAGCTGGGGGACAGGGGGTACCGGGGAGCTGTTTTTT.

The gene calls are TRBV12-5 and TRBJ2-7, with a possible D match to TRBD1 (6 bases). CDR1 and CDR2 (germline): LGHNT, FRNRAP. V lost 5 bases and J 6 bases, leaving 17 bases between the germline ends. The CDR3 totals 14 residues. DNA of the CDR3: TGTGCTAGTGGTACAGGGTCTTCCTACTCCGAGCAGTACTTC. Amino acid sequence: CASGTGSSYSEQYF.

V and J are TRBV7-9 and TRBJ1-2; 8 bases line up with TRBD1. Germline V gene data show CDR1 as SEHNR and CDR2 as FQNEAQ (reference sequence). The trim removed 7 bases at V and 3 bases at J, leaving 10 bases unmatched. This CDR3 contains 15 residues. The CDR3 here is CASTLMDRAYYGYTF. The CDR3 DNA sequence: TGTGCCAGCACCCTAATGGACAGGGCTTACTATGGCTACACCTTC.

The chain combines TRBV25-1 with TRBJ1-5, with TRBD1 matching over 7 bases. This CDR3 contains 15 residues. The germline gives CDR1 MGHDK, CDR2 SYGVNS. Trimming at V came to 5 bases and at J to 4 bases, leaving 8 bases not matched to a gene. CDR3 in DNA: TGTGCCAGCAGTAAACAGGGGCGGTGGAATCAGCCCCAGCATTTT. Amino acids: CASSKQGRWNQPQHF. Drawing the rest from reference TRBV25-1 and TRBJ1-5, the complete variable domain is EADIYQTPRYLVIGTGKKITLECSQTMGHDKMYWYQQDPGMELHLIHYSYGVNSTEKGDLSSESTVSRIRTEHFPLTLESARPSHTSQYLCASSKQGRWNQPQHFGDGTRLSIL.

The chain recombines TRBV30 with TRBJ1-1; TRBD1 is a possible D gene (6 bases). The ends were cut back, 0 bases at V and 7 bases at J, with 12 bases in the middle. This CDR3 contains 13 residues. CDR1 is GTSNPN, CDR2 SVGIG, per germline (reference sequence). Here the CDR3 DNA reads TGTGCCTGGAGTGTATCAGGGGCTTATGAAGCTTTCTTT. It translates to CAWSVSGAYEAFF.